One sample yielded the 18 T cell receptor beta chains listed below, sequenced in a study of cytomegalovirus exposure and HLA in healthy donors. 13 Jbeta primers and 60 Vbeta primers were used for the PCR. Data came from immunoSEQ multiplex PCR; TCRdb stores just in-frame clones and leaves some out. The sample has over 110,000 clones, 78% seen once. The specimen was PBMCs. These receptor sequences come from a female donor in good health and CMV-seronegative.

CDR3 DNA sequence: TGTGCCAGCAGCCCGTCTAGCTTTACCTACAATGAGCAGTTCTTC. Translating gives CASSPSSFTYNEQFF. The chain employs TRBV7-9 and TRBJ2-1, with TRBD2 as a possible D gene (5 bases). The V end was cut by 5 bases, the J end by 2 bases, with 13 bases between. CDR1 and CDR2 (germline): SEHNR, FQNEAQ (reference sequence). The CDR3 is made up of 15 amino acids.

This clone was detected only a few times. This sequence joins TRBV18 and TRBJ2-7; possible D gene TRBD1, 5 bases. The CDR3 spans 13 residues. CDR1 KGHSH and CDR2 LQKENI come from the germline V gene. V shed 4 bases and J shed 2 bases, with 9 bases lying between them. CDR3 region: CASSRGDTYEQYF. The CDR3 region has the DNA TGTGCCAGCTCACGGGGCGACACCTACGAGCAGTACTTC.

This clone occurred once. The rearrangement joins TRBV28 to TRBJ2-3, with TRBD2 matching 9 bases. The CDR3 spans 16 residues. In germline, CDR1 is MDHEN, CDR2 SYDVKM. V shed 4 bases, J shed 3 bases, and the junction held 8 bases outside the gene matches. CDR3 sequence: CASSSPGTSSTDTQYF. Written as DNA, the CDR3 is TGTGCCAGCAGTTCCCCCGGGACTAGCAGTACAGATACGCAGTATTTT. The whole variable domain, filled in from reference TRBV28 and TRBJ2-3, reads DVKVTQSSRYLVKRTGEKVFLECVQDMDHENMFWYRQDPGLGLRLIYFSYDVKMKEKGDIPEGYSVSREKKERFSLILESASTNQTSMYLCASSSPGTSSTDTQYFGPGTRLTVL.

V gene TRBV5-8 combines with J gene TRBJ1-6; D unresolved. The CDR3 runs to 12 residues. Germline values: CDR1 SGHTS, CDR2 YDEGEE. The V and J ends lost 3 bases and 17 bases respectively, with 15 bases between them. This CDR3 reads CASSSPPGRIHF. The DNA of the CDR3 is TGTGCCAGCAGCTCTCCGCCGGGAAGGATCCACTTT.

The chain is built from TRBV27 and TRBJ2-1, with 7 positions matching TRBD2. CDR3 length equals 14 residues. V dropped 5 bases and J dropped 7; count of bases not matched to a gene: 8. In germline, CDR1 is MNHEY, CDR2 SMNVEV (reference sequence). The CDR3 reads CASSRLLATNEQFF. CDR3 in DNA: TGTGCCAGCAGTAGATTACTAGCGACTAATGAGCAGTTCTTC.

The rearrangement links TRBV7-2 to TRBJ2-3; D perhaps matches TRBD2 (5 bases). V was cut by 4 bases and J by 3 bases, with 14 bases left in between. Germline CDR1 reads SGHTA; CDR2 reads FQGNSA. The CDR3 extends over 15 amino acids. CDR3 DNA: TGTGCCAGCAGCTCACCCTCCGGGGTTACAGATACGCAGTATTTT. Encoded protein: CASSSPSGVTDTQYF.

The genes are TRBV7-9 and TRBJ2-1; D is unresolved. The CDR3 extends over 18 amino acids. Trimming removed 5 bases from V and 4 bases from J, with 24 bases in between. Germline V CDR1 and CDR2: SEHNR, FQNEAQ (reference sequence). Here the CDR3 reads CASSEAVVRQAIYNEQFF. In DNA form, the CDR3 reads TGTGCCAGCAGCGAAGCTGTAGTACGGCAGGCCATTTACAATGAGCAGTTCTTC.

The chain has TRBV2 and TRBJ1-2, with D unresolved. The CDR3 has 13 amino acids. Germline CDR1 and CDR2: SNHLY and FYNNEI. V was shortened by 7 bases and J by 0 bases, with 9 bases between the two germline ends. The CDR3, as DNA: TGTGCCAGCACTGCGCGGGCTAACTATGGCTACACCTTC. Protein product: CASTARANYGYTF.

The chain recombines TRBV27 with TRBJ2-1, with D perhaps matching TRBD2 (6 bases). V gave up 6 bases and J gave up 3 bases, with 21 bases separating them. The length of the CDR3 is 17 residues. CDR1 MNHEY and CDR2 SMNVEV come from the germline V gene (reference sequence). The CDR3 region is CASRISGTPFIYNEQFF. The CDR3 nucleotides are TGTGCCAGCAGGATATCCGGGACTCCATTCATCTACAATGAGCAGTTCTTC.

The chain joins TRBV7-3 to TRBJ1-1; D not certain. V lost 4 bases and J lost 0, with 6 bases in between. Germline assignment: CDR1 SGHTA and CDR2 FQGTGA. The CDR3 has 13 amino acids. CDR3 bases: TGTGCCAGCAGCTCCCAAATGAACACTGAAGCTTTCTTT. It encodes CASSSQMNTEAFF.

J is TRBJ2-5 and V is TRBV5-4; D gene unclear. Looked up from germline, CDR1 is SGHNT and CDR2 is YYREEE (reference sequence). Deletions cut 0 bases from V and 6 bases from J, with 12 bases between. This CDR3 spans 14 amino acids. CDR3 region: CASSLVPVEQTQYF. The CDR3 DNA follows: TGTGCCAGCAGCTTGGTTCCGGTCGAGCAGACCCAGTACTTC.

The chain is built from TRBV2 and TRBJ1-4; 10 bases line up with TRBD1. The trim removed 1 base at V and 0 bases at J, leaving 8 bases unmatched. The CDR3 is 19 residues long. Germline assignment: CDR1 SNHLY and CDR2 FYNNEI. The CDR3 coding sequence is TGTGCCAGCAGTGAAGGGCGGGGACAGGGGATAACAACTAATGAAAAACTGTTTTTT. Translating gives CASSEGRGQGITTNEKLFF.

The genes are TRBV4-3 and TRBJ1-1, with no clear D. The germline V gene has CDR1 LGHNA and CDR2 YSLEER. CDR3 length equals 14 residues. Trimming left V 1 base short and J 4 bases short, with 10 bases between. The DNA for the CDR3 is TGCGCCAGCAGCCAAGGTCAGGCGCCCACTGAAGCTTTCTTT. The encoded protein is CASSQGQAPTEAFF.

V gene TRBV15 combines with J gene TRBJ2-2; D is possibly TRBD1 (5 bases). V lost 8 bases to trimming and J lost 3 bases, with 13 bases between them. The germline gives CDR1 LNHNV, CDR2 YYDKDF (reference sequence). This CDR3 spans 14 amino acids. The CDR3 sequence is CATRQGDYTGELFF. In DNA, the CDR3 is TGTGCCACCCGTCAAGGGGATTACACCGGGGAGCTGTTTTTT.

The rearrangement uses TRBV5-1 and TRBJ2-1; 14 bases align to TRBD2. Looked up from germline, CDR1 is SGHRS and CDR2 is YFSETQ. The CDR3 loop spans 19 amino acids. With 3 bases clipped from V and 3 bases from J, the junction kept 11 bases outside the gene matches. Here the CDR3 reads CASSSGLAGVLGDYNEQFF. The DNA of the CDR3 is TGCGCCAGCAGCTCGGGACTAGCGGGAGTCTTAGGGGACTACAATGAGCAGTTCTTC.

This clone is a singleton in its sample. This chain connects TRBV7-6 to TRBJ2-5; weak D call: TRBD1 (6 bases). Germline CDR1 and CDR2: SGHVS and FNYEAQ. V lost 1 base and J 1 base, leaving 7 bases between the germline ends. The CDR3 consists of 14 residues. The CDR3 bases are TGTGCCAGCAGCTTAGTCAGGGGCCAAGAGACCCAGTACTTC. Residues: CASSLVRGQETQYF.

V is TRBV28 and J is TRBJ2-7; weak D call: TRBD1 (5 bases). Germline CDR1 is MDHEN and CDR2 is SYDVKM. The V end was cut by 5 bases, the J end by 3 bases, with 8 bases between. The CDR3 spans 12 residues. The CDR3 DNA follows: TGTGCCAGCAGTAAGACAGTCTACGAGCAGTACTTC. Translating gives CASSKTVYEQYF. The whole variable domain, remainder taken from reference TRBV28 and TRBJ2-7, is DVKVTQSSRYLVKRTGEKVFLECVQDMDHENMFWYRQDPGLGLRLIYFSYDVKMKEKGDIPEGYSVSREKKERFSLILESASTNQTSMYLCASSKTVYEQYFGPGTRLTVT.

The chain has TRBV6-1 and TRBJ2-1, with 9 nucleotides matching TRBD2. Trimming took 0 bases from V and 9 from J; bases not matched to a gene: 6. This CDR3 has 15 residues. Germline loops: CDR1 MNHNS, CDR2 SASEGT. The CDR3 bases are TGTGCCAGCAGTGAAGCTAGCGGGAGAGTGCGTGAGCAGTTCTTC. As protein: CASSEASGRVREQFF.